Listed below are T cell receptor beta chains from one sample, sequenced in a study of blood T cell repertoires in COVID-19. Only in-frame clones appear in the TCRdb table, and some are missing; sequencing was by immunoSEQ multiplex PCR. Altogether 45,000 to 55,000 clones are present, around 88% being singletons, with the ten largest covering just under 25%. The sequencing input was peripheral blood. Receptors originate from an elderly woman with acute or convalescent COVID-19. The CDR3 runs from the conserved cysteine through the conserved F or W. D genes are given only for firm matches. Clone size, where shown, is once, few, many, or a class for clones that have expanded.

CDR3: CASNRDRGMDEQYF
DNA: TGTGCCAGCAACCGGGACAGGGGTATGGACGAGCAGTACTTC
size: .
V: TRBV6-5
D: TRBD1
J: TRBJ2-7

CDR3: CASSKTSGSQQFF
DNA: TGTGCCAGCAGCAAGACTAGCGGGAGTCAACAGTTCTTC
size: .
V: TRBV14
D: TRBD2
J: TRBJ2-1

CDR3: CASETGAVSYEQYF
DNA: TGTGCCAGCGAAACAGGGGCCGTCTCCTACGAGCAGTACTTC
size: .
V: TRBV6-5
D: TRBD1
J: TRBJ2-7

CDR3: CASDSPSGEQYF
DNA: TGTGCGTCCGACAGCCCCTCCGGGGAGCAGTACTTC
size: .
V: TRBV28
D: .
J: TRBJ2-7

CDR3: CASSQGDRVYEQYF
DNA: TGTGCCAGCAGCCAAGGAGACAGGGTCTACGAGCAGTACTTC
size: few
V: TRBV4-2
D: TRBD1
J: TRBJ2-7

CDR3: CASSPYPDRRNTEAFF
DNA: TGTGCCAGCAGCCCTTACCCCGACAGGAGGAACACTGAAGCTTTCTTT
size: .
V: TRBV14
D: .
J: TRBJ1-1

CDR3: CASSLEHYGYTF
DNA: TGCGCCAGCAGCTTGGAGCACTATGGCTACACCTTC
size: .
V: TRBV5-1
D: .
J: TRBJ1-2

CDR3: CASSLLGQGKTQYF
DNA: TGTGCCAGCAGTTTACTAGGACAGGGGAAGACCCAGTACTTC
size: .
V: TRBV27
D: TRBD1
J: TRBJ2-5

CDR3: CASSEFGSGPTGELFF
DNA: TGCGCCAGCAGTGAGTTTGGTAGCGGACCCACCGGGGAGCTGTTTTTT
size: .
V: TRBV10-1
D: .
J: TRBJ2-2

CDR3: CASSRGSSGGSYNEQFF
DNA: TGTGCCAGCAGCCGAGGGTCCAGCGGGGGTTCCTACAATGAGCAGTTCTTC
size: .
V: TRBV7-8
D: TRBD2
J: TRBJ2-1

CDR3: CASSLDLAGGIYEQFF
DNA: TGTGCCAGCAGCTTGGACCTAGCGGGGGGGATCTATGAGCAGTTCTTC
size: once
V: TRBV5-4
D: TRBD2
J: TRBJ2-1

CDR3: CASSEFWTTGNTIYF
DNA: TGTGCCAGCAGTGAATTTTGGACAACTGGAAACACCATATATTTT
size: once
V: TRBV25-1
D: .
J: TRBJ1-3

CDR3: CASSLGGGRTDTQYF
DNA: TGTGCCAGCAGCTTAGGCGGGGGACGCACAGATACGCAGTATTTT
size: .
V: TRBV7-3
D: TRBD2
J: TRBJ2-3

CDR3: CASSIGGNSNQPQHF
DNA: TGTGCCAGTAGTATCGGGGGGAATAGCAATCAGCCCCAGCATTTT
size: .
V: TRBV19
D: .
J: TRBJ1-5

CDR3: CASRDGRGTGELFF
DNA: TGTGCCAGCAGGGATGGTCGAGGTACCGGGGAGCTGTTTTTT
size: .
V: TRBV7-3
D: .
J: TRBJ2-2

CDR3: CASSFGSGGGTDTQYF
DNA: TGTGCCAGCAGCTTCGGGAGCGGGGGTGGTACAGATACGCAGTATTTT
size: .
V: TRBV5-8
D: TRBD2
J: TRBJ2-3

CDR3: CASSELAGHSGANVLTF
DNA: TGTGCCAGCAGTGAGCTAGCGGGCCATTCTGGGGCCAACGTCCTGACTTTC
size: .
V: TRBV2
D: TRBD2
J: TRBJ2-6

CDR3: CASSLVIGQGDDEQYF
DNA: TGTGCCAGCAGCTTGGTTATAGGACAGGGAGACGACGAGCAGTACTTC
size: .
V: TRBV11-1
D: TRBD1
J: TRBJ2-7

CDR3: CASSLGPGSSNYGYTF
DNA: TGCGCCAGCAGCTTGGGTCCGGGGAGCTCTAACTATGGCTACACCTTC
size: .
V: TRBV5-1
D: .
J: TRBJ1-2

CDR3: CASSLKGQISEAFF
DNA: TGTGCCAGCAGTTTAAAAGGACAGATTAGTGAAGCTTTCTTT
size: .
V: TRBV27
D: .
J: TRBJ1-1

CDR3: CASSARTVISGRAGETQYF
DNA: TGTGCCAGCAGCGCGAGGACAGTTATTAGCGGGAGGGCCGGGGAGACCCAGTACTTC
size: .
V: TRBV7-9
D: TRBD2
J: TRBJ2-5

CDR3: CASSLLTGTHEQFF
DNA: TGTGCCAGCAGCCTCTTGACAGGGACCCATGAGCAGTTCTTC
size: few
V: TRBV9
D: TRBD1
J: TRBJ2-1